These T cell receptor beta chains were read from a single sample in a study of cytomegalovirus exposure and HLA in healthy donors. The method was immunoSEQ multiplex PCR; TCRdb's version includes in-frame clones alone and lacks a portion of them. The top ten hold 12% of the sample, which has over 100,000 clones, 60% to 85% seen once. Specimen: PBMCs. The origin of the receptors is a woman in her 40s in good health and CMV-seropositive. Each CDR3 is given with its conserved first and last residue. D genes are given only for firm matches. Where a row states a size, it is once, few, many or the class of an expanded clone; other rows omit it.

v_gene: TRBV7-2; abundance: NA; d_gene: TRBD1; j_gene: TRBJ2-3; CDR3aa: CASSWTGGSTDTQYF; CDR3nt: TGTGCCAGCAGTTGGACAGGGGGTAGCACAGATACGCAGTATTTT
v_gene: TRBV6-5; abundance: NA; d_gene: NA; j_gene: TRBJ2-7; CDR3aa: CASRLETDAVAEQYF; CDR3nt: TGTGCCAGCAGGTTAGAAACAGATGCAGTTGCGGAGCAGTACTTC
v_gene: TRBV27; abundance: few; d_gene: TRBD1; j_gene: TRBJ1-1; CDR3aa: CASRGTGGTEAFF; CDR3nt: TGTGCCAGCAGGGGAACAGGGGGCACTGAAGCTTTCTTT
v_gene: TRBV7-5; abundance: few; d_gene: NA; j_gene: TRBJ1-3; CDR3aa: CARSLVVRVCSGNTIYF; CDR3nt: TGTGCCAGAAGCCTAGTGGTCAGGGTGTGTTCTGGAAACACCATATATTTT
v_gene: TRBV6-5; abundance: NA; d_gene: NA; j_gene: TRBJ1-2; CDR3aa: CASSYFQGSGYTF; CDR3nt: TGTGCCAGCAGCTACTTTCAGGGATCAGGCTACACCTTC
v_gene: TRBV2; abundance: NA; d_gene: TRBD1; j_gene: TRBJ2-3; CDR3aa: CASSNRGGTDTQYF; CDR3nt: TGTGCCAGCAGTAACAGGGGTGGCACAGATACGCAGTATTTT
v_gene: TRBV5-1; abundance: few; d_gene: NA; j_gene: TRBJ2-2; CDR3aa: CASSSPGTSLTGELFF; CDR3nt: TGCGCCAGCAGCTCGCCCGGGACATCCTTAACCGGGGAGCTGTTTTTT
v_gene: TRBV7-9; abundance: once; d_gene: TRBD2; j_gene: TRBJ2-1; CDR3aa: CASSLRLAGGGEQFF; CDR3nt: TGTGCCAGCAGCTTACGTCTAGCGGGAGGTGGTGAGCAGTTCTTC
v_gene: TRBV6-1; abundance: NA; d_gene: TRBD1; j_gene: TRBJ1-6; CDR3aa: CASSVETGGAVSYNSPLHF; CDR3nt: TGTGCCAGCAGTGTCGAGACAGGGGGAGCTGTCTCCTATAATTCACCCCTCCACTTT
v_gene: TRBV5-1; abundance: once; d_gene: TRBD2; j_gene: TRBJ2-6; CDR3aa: CASSFGGAAGANVLTF; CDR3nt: TGCGCCAGCAGCTTCGGGGGGGCGGCTGGGGCCAACGTCCTGACTTTC
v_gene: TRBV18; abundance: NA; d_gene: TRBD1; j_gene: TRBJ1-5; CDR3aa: CASSPTGVGQPQHF; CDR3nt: TGTGCCAGCTCACCGACAGGGGTTGGGCAGCCCCAGCATTTT
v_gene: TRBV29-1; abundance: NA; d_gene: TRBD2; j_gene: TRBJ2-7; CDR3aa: CSVNSGGAPYEQYF; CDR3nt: TGCAGCGTTAATAGCGGGGGGGCGCCCTACGAGCAGTACTTC
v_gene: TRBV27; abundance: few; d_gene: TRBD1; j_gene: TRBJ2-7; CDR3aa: CASSSPRGRYEQYF; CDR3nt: TGTGCCAGCAGTTCCCCCAGGGGGCGGTACGAGCAGTACTTC
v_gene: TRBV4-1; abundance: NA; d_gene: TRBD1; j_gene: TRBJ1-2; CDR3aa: CASSQDGAGGHYGYTF; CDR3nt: TGCGCCAGCAGCCAAGATGGGGCAGGGGGTCACTATGGCTACACCTTC
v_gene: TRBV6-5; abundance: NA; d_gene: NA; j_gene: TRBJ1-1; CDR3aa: CASSYTGRGNTEAFF; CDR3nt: TGTGCCAGCAGTTATACAGGGAGGGGGAACACTGAAGCTTTCTTT
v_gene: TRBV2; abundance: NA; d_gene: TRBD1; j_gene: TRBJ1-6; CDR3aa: CASSGDRGGGSPLHF; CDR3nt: TGTGCCAGCAGTGGGGACAGGGGAGGAGGTTCACCCCTCCACTTT
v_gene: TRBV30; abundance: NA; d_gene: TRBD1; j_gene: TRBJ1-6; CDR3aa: CAWSGGVNSPLHF; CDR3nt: TGTGCCTGGTCAGGGGGCGTCAACTCACCCCTCCACTTT
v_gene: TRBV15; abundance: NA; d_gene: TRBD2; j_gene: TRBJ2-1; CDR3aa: CATSNGLAGTYNEQFF; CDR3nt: TGTGCCACCAGCAACGGACTAGCGGGCACGTACAATGAGCAGTTCTTC
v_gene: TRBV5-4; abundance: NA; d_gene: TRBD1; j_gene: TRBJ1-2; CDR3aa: CASRLNRDSYGYTF; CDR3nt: TGTGCCAGCAGACTGAATCGGGACAGCTATGGCTACACCTTC
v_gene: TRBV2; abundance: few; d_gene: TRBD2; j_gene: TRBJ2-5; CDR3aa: CASSEAPSGRETQYF; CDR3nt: TGTGCCAGCAGTGAAGCCCCTAGCGGGAGGGAGACCCAGTACTTC
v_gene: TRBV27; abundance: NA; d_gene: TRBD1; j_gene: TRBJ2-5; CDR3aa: CASSFWTGQETQYF; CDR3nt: TGTGCCAGCAGTTTTTGGACAGGGCAAGAGACCCAGTACTTC
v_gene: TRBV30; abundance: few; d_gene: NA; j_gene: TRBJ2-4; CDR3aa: CAWSIGTQDIQYF; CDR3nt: TGTGCCTGGAGTATAGGGACTCAAGACATTCAGTACTTC
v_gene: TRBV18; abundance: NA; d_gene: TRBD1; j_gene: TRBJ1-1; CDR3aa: CASSAETGTFGTEAFF; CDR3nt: TGTGCCAGCTCGGCAGAGACAGGGACGTTTGGCACTGAAGCTTTCTTT
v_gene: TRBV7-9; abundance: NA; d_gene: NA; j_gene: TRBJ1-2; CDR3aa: CASSPTGYNYGYTF; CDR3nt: TGTGCCAGCAGCCCCACGGGGTATAACTATGGCTACACCTTC
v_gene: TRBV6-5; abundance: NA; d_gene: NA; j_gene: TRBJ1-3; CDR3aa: CASQGWTGNTIYF; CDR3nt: TGTGCCAGCCAGGGCTGGACTGGAAACACCATATATTTT
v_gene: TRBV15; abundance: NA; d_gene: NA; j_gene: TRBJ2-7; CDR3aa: CATSRGGGQDYEQYF; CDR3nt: TGTGCCACCAGCAGAGGGGGTGGACAAGACTACGAGCAGTACTTC
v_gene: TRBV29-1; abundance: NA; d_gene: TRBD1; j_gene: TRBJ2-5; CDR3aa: CSVESGGRETQYF; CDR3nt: TGCAGCGTTGAATCAGGGGGCCGGGAGACCCAGTACTTC
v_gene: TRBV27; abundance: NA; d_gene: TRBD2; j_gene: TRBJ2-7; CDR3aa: CASSDIAGGSYEQYF; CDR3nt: TGTGCCAGCAGTGATATAGCGGGGGGCTCCTACGAGCAGTACTTC
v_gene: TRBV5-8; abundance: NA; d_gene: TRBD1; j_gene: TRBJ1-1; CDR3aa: CASSFLDRVSTEAFF; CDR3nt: TGTGCCAGCAGCTTCCTTGACAGGGTGTCTACTGAAGCTTTCTTT
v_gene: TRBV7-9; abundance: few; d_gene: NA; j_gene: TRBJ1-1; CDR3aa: CASSLGGKATEAFF; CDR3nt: TGTGCCAGCAGCTTAGGAGGTAAAGCCACTGAAGCTTTCTTT
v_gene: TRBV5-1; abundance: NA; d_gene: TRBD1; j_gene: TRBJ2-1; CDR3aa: CASTEGGGQGDAEQFF; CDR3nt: TGCGCCAGCACCGAGGGTGGGGGACAGGGGGATGCTGAGCAGTTCTTC